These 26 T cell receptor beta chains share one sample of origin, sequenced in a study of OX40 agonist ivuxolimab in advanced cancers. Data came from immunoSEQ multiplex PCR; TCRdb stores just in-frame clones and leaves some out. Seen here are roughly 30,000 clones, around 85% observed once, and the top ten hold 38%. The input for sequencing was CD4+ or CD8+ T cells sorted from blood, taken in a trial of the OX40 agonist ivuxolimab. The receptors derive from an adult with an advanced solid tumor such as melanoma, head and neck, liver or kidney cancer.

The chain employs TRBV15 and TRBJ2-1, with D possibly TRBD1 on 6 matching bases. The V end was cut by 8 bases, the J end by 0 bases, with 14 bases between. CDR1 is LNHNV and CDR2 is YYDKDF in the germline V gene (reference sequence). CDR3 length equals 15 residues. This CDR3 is CATGQSRPSYNEQFF. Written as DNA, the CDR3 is TGTGCCACCGGACAGTCCAGACCCTCCTACAATGAGCAGTTCTTC.

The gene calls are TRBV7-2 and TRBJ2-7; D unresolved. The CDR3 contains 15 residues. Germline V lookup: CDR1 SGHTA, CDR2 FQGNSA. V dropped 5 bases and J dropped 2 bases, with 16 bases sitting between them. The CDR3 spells CASSLMTPGPYEQYF. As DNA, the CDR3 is TGTGCCAGCAGCCTGATGACCCCAGGCCCCTACGAGCAGTACTTC.

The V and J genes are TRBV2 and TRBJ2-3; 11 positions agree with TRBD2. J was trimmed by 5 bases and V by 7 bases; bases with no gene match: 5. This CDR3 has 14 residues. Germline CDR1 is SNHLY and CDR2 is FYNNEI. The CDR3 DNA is TGTGCCAGCATGGGGACTAGCGGATTAGATACGCAGTATTTT. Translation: CASMGTSGLDTQYF. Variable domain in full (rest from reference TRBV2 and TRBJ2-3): EPEVTQTPSHQVTQMGQEVILRCVPISNHLYFYWYRQILGQKVEFLVSFYNNEISEKSEIFDDQFSVERPDGSNFTLKIRSTKLEDSAMYFCASMGTSGLDTQYFGPGTRLTVL.

CDR3 amino acids: CAISELTSGMYEQYF. In nucleotides, the CDR3 is TGTGCCATCAGTGAGCTGACTAGCGGGATGTACGAGCAGTACTTC. This chain links TRBV10-3 with TRBJ2-7, with 11 bases that match TRBD2. With 2 bases clipped from V and 4 bases from J, the junction kept 4 bases outside the gene matches. The CDR3 sequence is 15 residues long. Per the germline V gene, CDR1 is ENHRY and CDR2 is SYGVKD.

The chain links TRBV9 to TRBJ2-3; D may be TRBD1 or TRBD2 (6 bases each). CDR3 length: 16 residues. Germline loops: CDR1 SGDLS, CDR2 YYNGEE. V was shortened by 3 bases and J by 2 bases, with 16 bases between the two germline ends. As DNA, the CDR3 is TGTGCCAGCAGCGCGTGGGGGGCAGGGACCACAGATACGCAGTATTTT. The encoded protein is CASSAWGAGTTDTQYF.

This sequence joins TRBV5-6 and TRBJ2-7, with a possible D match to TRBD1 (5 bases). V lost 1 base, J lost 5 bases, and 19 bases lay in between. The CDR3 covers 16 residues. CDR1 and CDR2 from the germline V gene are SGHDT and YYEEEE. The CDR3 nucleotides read TGTGCCAGCAGCTTGTATCTCAGGGTTAGACTCCACGAGCAGTACTTC. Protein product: CASSLYLRVRLHEQYF.

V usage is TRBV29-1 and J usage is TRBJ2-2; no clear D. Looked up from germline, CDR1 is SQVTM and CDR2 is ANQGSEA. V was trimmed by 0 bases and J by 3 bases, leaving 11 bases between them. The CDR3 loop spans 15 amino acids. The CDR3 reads CSVEDHVGYTGELFF. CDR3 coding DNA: TGCAGCGTTGAAGATCATGTCGGATACACCGGGGAGCTGTTTTTT.

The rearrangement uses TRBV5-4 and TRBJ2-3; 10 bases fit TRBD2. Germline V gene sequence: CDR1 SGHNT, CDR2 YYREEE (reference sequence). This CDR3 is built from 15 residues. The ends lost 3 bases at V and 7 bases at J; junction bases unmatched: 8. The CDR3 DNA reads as TGTGCCAGCAGCTCTCTAGCGGGAGATTTGAATACGCAGTATTTT. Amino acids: CASSSLAGDLNTQYF.

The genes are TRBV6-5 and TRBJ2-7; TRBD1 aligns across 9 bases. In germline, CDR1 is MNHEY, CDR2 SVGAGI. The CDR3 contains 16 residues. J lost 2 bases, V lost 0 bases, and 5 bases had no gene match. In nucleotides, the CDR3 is TGTGCCAGCAGTTACTCAGACGGACAGGGGCCCTACGAGCAGTACTTC. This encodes CASSYSDGQGPYEQYF.

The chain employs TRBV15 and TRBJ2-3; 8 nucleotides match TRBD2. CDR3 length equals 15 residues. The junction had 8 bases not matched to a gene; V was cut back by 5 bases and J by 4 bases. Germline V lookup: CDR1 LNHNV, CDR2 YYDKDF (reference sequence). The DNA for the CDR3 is TGTGCCACCAGCCGTACTAGCGGAAGGGCAGATACGCAGTATTTT. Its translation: CATSRTSGRADTQYF.

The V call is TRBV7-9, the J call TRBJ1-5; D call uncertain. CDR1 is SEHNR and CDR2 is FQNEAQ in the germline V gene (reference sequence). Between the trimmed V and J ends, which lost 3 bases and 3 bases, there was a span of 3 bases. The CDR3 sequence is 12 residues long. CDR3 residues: CASSLDNQPQHF. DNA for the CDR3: TGTGCCAGCAGCTTGGACAATCAGCCCCAGCATTTT.

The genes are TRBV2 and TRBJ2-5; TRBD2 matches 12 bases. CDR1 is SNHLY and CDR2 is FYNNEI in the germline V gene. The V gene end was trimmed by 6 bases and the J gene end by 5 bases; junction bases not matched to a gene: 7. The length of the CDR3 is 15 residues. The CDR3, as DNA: TGTGCCAGCAGGCTAGCGGGAGGGCGCAGGGAGACCCAGTACTTC. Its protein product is CASRLAGGRRETQYF.

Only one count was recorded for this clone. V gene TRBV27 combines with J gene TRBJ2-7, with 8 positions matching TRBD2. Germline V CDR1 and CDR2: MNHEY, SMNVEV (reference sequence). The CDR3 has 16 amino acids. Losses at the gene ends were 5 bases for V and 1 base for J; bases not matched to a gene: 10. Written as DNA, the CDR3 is TGTGCCAGCAGTCCCAGTCTAGCGGGTCGATCCTACGAGCAGTACTTC. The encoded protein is CASSPSLAGRSYEQYF.

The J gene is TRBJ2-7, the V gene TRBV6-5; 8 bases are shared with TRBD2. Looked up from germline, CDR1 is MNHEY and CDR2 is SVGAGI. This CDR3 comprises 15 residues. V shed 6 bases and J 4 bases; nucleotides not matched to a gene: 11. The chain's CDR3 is CASSLTAGGDYEQYF. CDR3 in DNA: TGTGCCAGCAGCCTTACCGCGGGAGGAGATTACGAGCAGTACTTC.

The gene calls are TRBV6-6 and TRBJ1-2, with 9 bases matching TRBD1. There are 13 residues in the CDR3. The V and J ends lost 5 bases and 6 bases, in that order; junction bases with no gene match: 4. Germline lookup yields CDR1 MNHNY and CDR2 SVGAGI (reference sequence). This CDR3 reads CASSRQGEDGYTF. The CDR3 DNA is TGTGCCAGCAGTCGACAGGGGGAAGATGGCTACACCTTC.

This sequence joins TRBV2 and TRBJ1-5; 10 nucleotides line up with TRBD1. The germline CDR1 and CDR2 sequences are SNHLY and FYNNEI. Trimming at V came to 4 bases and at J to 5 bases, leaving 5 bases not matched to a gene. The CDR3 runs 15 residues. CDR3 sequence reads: CASSGQGQGYQPQHF. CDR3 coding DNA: TGTGCCAGCAGTGGACAGGGACAGGGGTATCAGCCCCAGCATTTT.

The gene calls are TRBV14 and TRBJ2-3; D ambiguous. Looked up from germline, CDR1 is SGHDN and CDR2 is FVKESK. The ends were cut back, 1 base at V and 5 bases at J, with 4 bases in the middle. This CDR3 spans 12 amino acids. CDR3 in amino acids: CASSQVQDTQYF. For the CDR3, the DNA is TGTGCCAGCAGCCAAGTTCAAGATACGCAGTATTTT.

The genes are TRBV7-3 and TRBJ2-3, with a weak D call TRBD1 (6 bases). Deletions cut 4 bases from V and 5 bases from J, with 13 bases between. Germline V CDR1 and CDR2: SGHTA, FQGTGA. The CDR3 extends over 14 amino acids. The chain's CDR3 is CASSSTGGGDTQYF. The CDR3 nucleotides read TGTGCCAGCAGCTCGACAGGTGGGGGAGATACGCAGTATTTT.

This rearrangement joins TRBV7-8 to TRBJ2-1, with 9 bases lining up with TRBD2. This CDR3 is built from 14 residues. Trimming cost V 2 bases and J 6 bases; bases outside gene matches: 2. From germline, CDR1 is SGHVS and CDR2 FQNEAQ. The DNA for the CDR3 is TGTGCCAGCAGCTTACTAGCGGGGTTCAATGAGCAGTTCTTC. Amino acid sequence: CASSLLAGFNEQFF. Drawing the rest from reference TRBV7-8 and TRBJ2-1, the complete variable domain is GAGVSQSPRYKVAKRGQDVALRCDPISGHVSLFWYQQALGQGPEFLTYFQNEAQLDKSGLPSDRFFAERPEGSVSTLKIQRTQQEDSAVYLCASSLLAGFNEQFFGPGTRLTVL.

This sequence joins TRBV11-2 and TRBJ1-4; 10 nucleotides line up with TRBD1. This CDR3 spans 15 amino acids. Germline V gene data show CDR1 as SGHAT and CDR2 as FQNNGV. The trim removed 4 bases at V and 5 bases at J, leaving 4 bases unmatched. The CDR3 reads CASSSGQGLNEKLFF. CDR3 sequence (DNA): TGTGCCAGCAGCTCGGGACAGGGGTTAAATGAAAAACTGTTTTTT.

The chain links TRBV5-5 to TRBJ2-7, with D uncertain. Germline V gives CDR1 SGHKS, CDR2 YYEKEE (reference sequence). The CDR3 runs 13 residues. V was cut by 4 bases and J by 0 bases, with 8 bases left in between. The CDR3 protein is CASSHWNSYEQYF. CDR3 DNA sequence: TGTGCCAGCAGCCACTGGAACTCCTACGAGCAGTACTTC. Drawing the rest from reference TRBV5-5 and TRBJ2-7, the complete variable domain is DAGVTQSPTHLIKTRGQQVTLRCSPISGHKSVSWYQQVLGQGPQFIFQYYEKEERGRGNFPDRFSARQFPNYSSELNVNALLLGDSALYLCASSHWNSYEQYFGPGTRLTVT.

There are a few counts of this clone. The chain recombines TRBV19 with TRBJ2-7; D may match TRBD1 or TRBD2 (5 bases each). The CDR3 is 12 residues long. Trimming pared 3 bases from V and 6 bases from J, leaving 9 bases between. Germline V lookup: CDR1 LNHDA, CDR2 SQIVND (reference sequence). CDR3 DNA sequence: TGTGCCAGTAGTATTGGGACGGCCGAGCAGTACTTC. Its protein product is CASSIGTAEQYF.

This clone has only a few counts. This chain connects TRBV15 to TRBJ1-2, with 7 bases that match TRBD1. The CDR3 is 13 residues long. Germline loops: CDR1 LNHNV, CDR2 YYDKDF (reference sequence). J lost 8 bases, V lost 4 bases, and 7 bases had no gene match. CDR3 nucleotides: TGTGCCACCAGCACCGAAGGGGGCGACGGCTACACCTTC. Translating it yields CATSTEGGDGYTF.

The DNA of the CDR3 is TGTGCCATCAGTGAGTCGGGAGAACCCTCCTACAATGAGCAGTTCTTC. Protein sequence: CAISESGEPSYNEQFF. This sequence joins TRBV10-3 and TRBJ2-1, with D possibly matching TRBD2 (5 bases). This CDR3 is 16 amino acids long. CDR1 is ENHRY and CDR2 is SYGVKD in the germline V gene. V lost 0 bases to trimming and J lost 0 bases, with 9 bases between them.

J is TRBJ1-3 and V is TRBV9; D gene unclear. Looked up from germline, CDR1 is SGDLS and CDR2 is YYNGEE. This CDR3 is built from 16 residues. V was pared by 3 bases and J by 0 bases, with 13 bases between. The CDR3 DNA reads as TGTGCCAGCAGCGAACGCACAGTGCACTCTGGAAACACCATATATTTT. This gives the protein CASSERTVHSGNTIYF.

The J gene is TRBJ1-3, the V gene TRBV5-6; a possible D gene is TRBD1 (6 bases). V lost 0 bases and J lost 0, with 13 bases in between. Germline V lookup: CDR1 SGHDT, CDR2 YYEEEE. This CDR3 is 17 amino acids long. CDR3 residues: CASSLEGGSSSGNTIYF. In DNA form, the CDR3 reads TGTGCCAGCAGCTTGGAGGGGGGAAGCTCCTCTGGAAACACCATATATTTT.